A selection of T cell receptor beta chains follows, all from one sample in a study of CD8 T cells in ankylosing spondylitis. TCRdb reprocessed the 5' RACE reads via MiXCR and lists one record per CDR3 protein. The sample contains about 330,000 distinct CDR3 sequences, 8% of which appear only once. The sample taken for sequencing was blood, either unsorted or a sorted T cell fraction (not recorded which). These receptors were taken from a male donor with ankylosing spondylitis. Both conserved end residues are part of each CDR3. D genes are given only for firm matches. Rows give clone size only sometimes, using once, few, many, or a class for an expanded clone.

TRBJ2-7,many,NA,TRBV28,CASSTQYYSYEQYF,TGTGCCAGCAGTACCCAATACTACTCCTACGAGCAGTACTTC
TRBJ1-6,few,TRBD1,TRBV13,CASSSEQGNNSPLHF,TGTGCCAGCAGCTCCGAACAGGGGAACAATTCACCCCTCCACTTT
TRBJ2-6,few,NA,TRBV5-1,CASSSPTGANVLTF,TGCGCCAGCAGCTCCCCCACTGGGGCCAACGTCCTGACTTTC
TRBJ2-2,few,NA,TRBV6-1,CASSELPGTGELFF,TGTGCCAGCAGTGAACTCCCCGGAACCGGGGAGCTGTTTTTT
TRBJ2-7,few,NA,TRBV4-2,CASSQNSLTGISYEQYF,TGTGCCAGCAGCCAAAATTCCCTGACGGGGATATCGTACGAGCAGTACTTC
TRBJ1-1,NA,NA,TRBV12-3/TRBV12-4,CASSRTWSAEAAFF,TGTGCCAGCAGCCGAACATGGTCAGCTGAAGCAGCTTTCTTT
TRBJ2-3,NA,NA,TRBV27,CASSSVTLGTDTQYF,TGTGCCAGCAGCTCAGTTACCCTGGGTACAGATACGCAGTATTTT
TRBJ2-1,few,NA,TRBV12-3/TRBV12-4,CASSFGLAYNEQFF,TGTGCCAGCAGTTTTGGGCTAGCCTACAATGAGCAGTTCTTC
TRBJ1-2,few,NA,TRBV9,CASSVGGNYGYTF,TGTGCCAGCAGCGTAGGGGGGAACTATGGCTACACCTTC
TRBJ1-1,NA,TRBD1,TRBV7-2,CASSTGTAEAFF,TGTGCCAGCAGCACCGGGACAGCTGAAGCTTTCTTT
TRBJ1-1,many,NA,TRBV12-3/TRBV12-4,CASTLSGGTEAFF,TGTGCCAGCACCTTGAGTGGAGGAACTGAAGCTTTCTTT
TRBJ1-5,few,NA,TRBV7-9,CASSLDWQPQHF,TGTGCCAGCAGCTTAGACTGGCAGCCCCAGCATTTT
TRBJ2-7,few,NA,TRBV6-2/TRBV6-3,CASKEGPYEQYF,TGTGCCAGCAAGGAAGGGCCCTACGAGCAGTACTTC
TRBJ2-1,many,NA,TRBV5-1,CASSLVRNLYNEQFF,TGCGCCAGCAGCTTGGTCCGTAACCTTTACAATGAGCAGTTCTTC
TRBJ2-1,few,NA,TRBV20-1,CSAALARIAVPWDEQFF,TGCAGTGCCGCTTTGGCCCGTATAGCGGTCCCCTGGGATGAGCAGTTCTTC
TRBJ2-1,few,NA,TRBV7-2,CASSLGGGRAYNEQFF,TGTGCCAGCAGCTTAGGAGGGGGTCGGGCCTACAATGAGCAGTTCTTC
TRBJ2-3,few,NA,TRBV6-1,CASRMSGSTDTQYF,TGTGCCAGCCGAATGAGCGGCAGCACAGATACGCAGTATTTT
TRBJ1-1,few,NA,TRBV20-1,CSAREMWAFF,TGCAGTGCGCGAGAGATGTGGGCTTTCTTT
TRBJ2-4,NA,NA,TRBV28,CASSLLGVGGGPLAKNIQYF,TGTGCCAGCAGTTTACTTGGTGTGGGGGGAGGACCCTTAGCCAAAAACATTCAGTACTTC
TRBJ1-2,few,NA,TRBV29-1,CSANRGGAAGYTF,TGCAGCGCAAATCGGGGGGGGGCAGCTGGCTACACCTTC
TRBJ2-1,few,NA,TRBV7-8,CASSLRQGLSSYNEQFF,TGTGCCAGCAGCCTACGACAGGGACTTAGCTCCTACAATGAGCAGTTCTTC
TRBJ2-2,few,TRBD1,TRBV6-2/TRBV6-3,CASSYPPDRADTGELFF,TGTGCCAGCAGTTATCCCCCTGACAGGGCTGACACCGGGGAGCTGTTTTTT
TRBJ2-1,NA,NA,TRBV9,CASSVAGAHNEQFF,TGTGCCAGCAGCGTAGCGGGAGCCCACAATGAGCAGTTCTTC
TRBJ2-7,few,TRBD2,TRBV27,CASSPSPGLGAYEQYF,TGTGCCAGCAGTCCATCGCCGGGACTAGGGGCCTACGAGCAGTACTTC
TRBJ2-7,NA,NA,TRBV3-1,CASSPVLVGIYEQYF,TGTGCCAGCAGCCCAGTCCTAGTGGGGATTTACGAGCAGTACTTC
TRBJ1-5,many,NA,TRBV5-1,CASSLGGSNQPQHF,TGCGCCAGCAGCTTGGGGGGTTCCAATCAGCCCCAGCATTTT
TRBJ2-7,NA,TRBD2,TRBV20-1,CSATTSASYEQYF,TGCAGTGCGACGACTAGCGCATCCTACGAGCAGTACTTC
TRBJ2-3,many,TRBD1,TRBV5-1,CASSWAGTGHTDTQYF,TGCGCCAGCAGCTGGGCCGGGACAGGGCACACAGATACGCAGTATTTT
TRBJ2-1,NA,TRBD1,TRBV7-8,CASSATGENEQFF,TGTGCCAGCAGCGCGACAGGGGAAAATGAGCAGTTCTTC
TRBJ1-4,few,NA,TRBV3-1,CASSHDRFFRNEKLFF,TGTGCCAGCAGCCATGACCGTTTTTTCAGGAATGAAAAACTGTTTTTT
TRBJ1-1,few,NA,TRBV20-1,CSTKRDSGNTEAFF,TGCAGTACCAAACGGGACTCTGGGAACACTGAAGCTTTCTTT
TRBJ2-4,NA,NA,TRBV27,CASSSRTEAKNIQYF,TGTGCCAGCAGTTCGAGGACAGAAGCCAAAAACATTCAGTACTTC
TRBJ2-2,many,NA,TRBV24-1,CATSDSAFRNTGELFF,TGTGCCACCAGTGACAGCGCATTTAGGAACACCGGGGAGCTGTTTTTT